Listed below are T cell receptor beta chains from one sample, sequenced in a study of cytomegalovirus exposure and HLA in healthy donors. The repertoire was sequenced with immunoSEQ multiplex PCR; TCRdb's copy has only in-frame clones and lacks some. The table records some 86,000 clones, 93% of them present only once. The sample comprised PBMCs. The source is a woman aged 25 to 39 in good health and CMV-seronegative. The CDR3 runs from the conserved cysteine through the conserved F or W. Each record gives: J gene, D gene, V gene, CDR3 protein, CDR3 DNA. The D gene is left open where the match is weak.

TRBJ2-7,TRBD1,TRBV6-6,CASSLTGEVGEQYF,TGTGCCAGCAGCCTGACAGGGGAGGTGGGCGAGCAGTACTTC
TRBJ2-3,TRBD2,TRBV2,CASRGGRGPTDTQYF,TGTGCCAGCAGGGGAGGGAGAGGTCCCACAGATACGCAGTATTTT
TRBJ2-5,TRBD2,TRBV7-3,CASSLAGGRETQYF,TGTGCCAGCAGCTTAGCGGGAGGCAGGGAGACCCAGTACTTC
TRBJ2-3,TRBD2,TRBV29-1,CSGQTGGDTQYF,TGCAGCGGCCAAACGGGGGGAGATACGCAGTATTTT
TRBJ2-3,TRBD2,TRBV5-1,CASSRGTRTIYTDTQYF,TGCGCCAGCAGCCGGGGGACTAGAACTATTTACACAGATACGCAGTATTTT
TRBJ1-2,NA,TRBV7-9,CASSTQVDYGYTF,TGTGCCAGCAGCACCCAGGTAGACTATGGCTACACCTTC
TRBJ2-5,TRBD1,TRBV4-1,CASSHGQGAIRETQYF,TGCGCCAGCAGCCACGGACAGGGGGCAATAAGGGAGACCCAGTACTTC
TRBJ2-4,NA,TRBV18,CASSPQRGMSGKNIQYF,TGTGCCAGCTCACCACAACGGGGGATGTCGGGCAAAAACATTCAGTACTTC
TRBJ1-4,TRBD1,TRBV5-5,CASSIGTGFNEKLFF,TGTGCCAGCAGCATAGGGACAGGTTTTAATGAAAAACTGTTTTTT
TRBJ2-1,TRBD1,TRBV2,CASSRDRGFDEQFF,TGTGCCAGCAGCCGGGACAGGGGTTTCGATGAGCAGTTCTTC
TRBJ2-5,TRBD1,TRBV5-1,CASSRDRQETQYF,TGCGCCAGCAGCCGGGACAGACAAGAGACCCAGTACTTC
TRBJ1-2,TRBD1,TRBV5-5,CASSPYNTGDYYGYTF,TGTGCCAGCAGCCCTTACAACACAGGGGACTACTATGGCTACACCTTC
TRBJ1-3,TRBD1,TRBV28,CASTKSGGSGNTIYF,TGTGCCAGCACCAAATCAGGGGGCTCTGGAAACACCATATATTTT
TRBJ1-4,NA,TRBV7-9,CASSLGVRSNEKLFF,TGTGCCAGCAGCTTAGGGGTCAGGTCTAATGAAAAACTGTTTTTT
TRBJ1-4,NA,TRBV14,CASSQGGGNNEKLFF,TGTGCCAGCAGCCAAGGCGGGGGGAATAATGAAAAACTGTTTTTT
TRBJ1-1,TRBD1,TRBV5-6,CASSLGTGRSSEAFF,TGTGCCAGCAGCTTGGGGACAGGGAGATCTTCTGAAGCTTTCTTT
TRBJ2-3,TRBD2,TRBV5-4,CASSLPSGRARDTQYF,TGTGCCAGCAGTCTTCCTAGCGGGAGGGCCAGAGATACGCAGTATTTT